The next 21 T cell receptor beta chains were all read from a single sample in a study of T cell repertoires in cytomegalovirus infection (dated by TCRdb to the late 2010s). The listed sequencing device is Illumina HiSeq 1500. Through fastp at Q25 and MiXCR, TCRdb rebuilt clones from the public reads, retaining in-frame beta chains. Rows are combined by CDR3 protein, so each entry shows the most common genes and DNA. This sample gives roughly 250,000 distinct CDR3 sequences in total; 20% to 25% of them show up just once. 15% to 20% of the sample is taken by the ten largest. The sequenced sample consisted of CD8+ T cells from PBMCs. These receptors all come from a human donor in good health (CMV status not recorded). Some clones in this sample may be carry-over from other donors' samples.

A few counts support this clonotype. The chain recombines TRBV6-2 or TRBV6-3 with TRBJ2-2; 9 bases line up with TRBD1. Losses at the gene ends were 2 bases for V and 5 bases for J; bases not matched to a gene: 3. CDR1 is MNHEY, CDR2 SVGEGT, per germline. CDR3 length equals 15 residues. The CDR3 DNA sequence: TGTGCCAGCAGTTACGATGACAGGGGGACCGGGGAGCTGTTTTTT. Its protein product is CASSYDDRGTGELFF.

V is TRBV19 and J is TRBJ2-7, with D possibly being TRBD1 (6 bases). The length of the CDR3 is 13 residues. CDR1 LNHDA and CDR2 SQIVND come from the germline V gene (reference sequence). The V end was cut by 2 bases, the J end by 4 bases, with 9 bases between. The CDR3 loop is CASSIQTGYEQYF. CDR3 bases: TGTGCCAGTAGTATACAAACAGGGTACGAGCAGTACTTC.

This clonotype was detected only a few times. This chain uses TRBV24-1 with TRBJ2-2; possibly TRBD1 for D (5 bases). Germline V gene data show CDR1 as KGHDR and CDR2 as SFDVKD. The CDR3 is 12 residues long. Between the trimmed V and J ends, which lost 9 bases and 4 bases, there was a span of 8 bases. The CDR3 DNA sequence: TGTGCCACCGAAGACAGCACCGGGGAGCTGTTTTTT. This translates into CATEDSTGELFF.

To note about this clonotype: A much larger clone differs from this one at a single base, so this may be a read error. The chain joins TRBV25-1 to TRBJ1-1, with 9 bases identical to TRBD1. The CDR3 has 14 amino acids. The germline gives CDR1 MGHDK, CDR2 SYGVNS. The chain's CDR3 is CASSPTGGAPEAYF. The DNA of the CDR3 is TGTGCCAGCAGCCCTACAGGGGGCGCGCCTGAAGCTTACTTT.

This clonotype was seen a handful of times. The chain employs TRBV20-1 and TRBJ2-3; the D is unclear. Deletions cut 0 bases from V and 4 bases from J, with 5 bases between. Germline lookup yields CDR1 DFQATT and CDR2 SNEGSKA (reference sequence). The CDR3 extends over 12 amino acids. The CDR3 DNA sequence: TGCAGTGCTAGAGATTGGGCAGATACGCAGTATTTT. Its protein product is CSARDWADTQYF.

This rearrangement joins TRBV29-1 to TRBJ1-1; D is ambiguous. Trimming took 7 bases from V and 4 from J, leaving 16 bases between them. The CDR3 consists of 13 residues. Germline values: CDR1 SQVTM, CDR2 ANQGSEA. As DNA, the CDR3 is TGCAGCGCGGACGCCGGGGAGGTCACTGAAGCTTTCTTT. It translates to CSADAGEVTEAFF.

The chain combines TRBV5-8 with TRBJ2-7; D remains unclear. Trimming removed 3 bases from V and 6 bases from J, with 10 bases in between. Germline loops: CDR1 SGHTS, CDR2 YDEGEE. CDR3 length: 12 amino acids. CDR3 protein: CASSYQGPEQYF. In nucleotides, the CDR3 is TGTGCCAGCAGCTACCAAGGGCCCGAGCAGTACTTC.

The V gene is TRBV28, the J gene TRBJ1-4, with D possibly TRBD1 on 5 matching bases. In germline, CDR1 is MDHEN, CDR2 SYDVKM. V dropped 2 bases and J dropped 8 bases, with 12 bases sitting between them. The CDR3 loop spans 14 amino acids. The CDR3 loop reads CASSLMTPGEKLFF. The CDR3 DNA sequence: TGTGCCAGCAGTTTAATGACCCCAGGGGAAAAACTGTTTTTT.

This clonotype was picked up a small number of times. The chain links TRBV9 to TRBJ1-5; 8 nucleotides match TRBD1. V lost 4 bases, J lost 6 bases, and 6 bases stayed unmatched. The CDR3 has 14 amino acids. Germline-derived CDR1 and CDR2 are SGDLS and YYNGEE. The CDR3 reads CASSSGTGGQPQHF. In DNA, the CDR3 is TGTGCCAGCAGCTCCGGGACAGGTGGTCAGCCCCAGCATTTT.

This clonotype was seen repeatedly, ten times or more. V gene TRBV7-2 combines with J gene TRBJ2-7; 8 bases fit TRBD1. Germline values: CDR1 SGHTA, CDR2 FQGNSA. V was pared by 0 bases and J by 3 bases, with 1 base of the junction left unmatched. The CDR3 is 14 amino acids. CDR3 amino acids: CASSLADRGYEQYF. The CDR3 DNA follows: TGTGCCAGCAGCTTAGCCGACAGGGGCTACGAGCAGTACTTC.

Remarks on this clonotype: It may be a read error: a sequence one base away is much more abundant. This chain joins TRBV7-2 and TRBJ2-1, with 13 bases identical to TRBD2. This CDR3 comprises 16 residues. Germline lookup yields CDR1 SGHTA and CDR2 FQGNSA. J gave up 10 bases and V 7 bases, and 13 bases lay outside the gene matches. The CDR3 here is CASNILGLAGTIEQFF. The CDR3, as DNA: TGTGCCAGCAACATACTGGGACTAGCGGGGACCATAGAGCAGTTCTTC.

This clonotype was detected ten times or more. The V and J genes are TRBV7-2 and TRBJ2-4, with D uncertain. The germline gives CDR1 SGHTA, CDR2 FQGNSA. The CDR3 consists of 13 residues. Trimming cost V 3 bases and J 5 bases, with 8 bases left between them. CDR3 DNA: TGTGCCAGCAGCTTTGGAACAGAAAACATTCAGTACTTC. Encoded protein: CASSFGTENIQYF.

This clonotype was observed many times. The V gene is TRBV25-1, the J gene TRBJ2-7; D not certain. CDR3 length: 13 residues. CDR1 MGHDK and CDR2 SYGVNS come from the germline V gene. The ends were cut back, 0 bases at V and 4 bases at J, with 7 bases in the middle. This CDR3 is CASSEYRRYEQYF. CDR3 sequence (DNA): TGTGCCAGCAGTGAATATCGGCGATACGAGCAGTACTTC.

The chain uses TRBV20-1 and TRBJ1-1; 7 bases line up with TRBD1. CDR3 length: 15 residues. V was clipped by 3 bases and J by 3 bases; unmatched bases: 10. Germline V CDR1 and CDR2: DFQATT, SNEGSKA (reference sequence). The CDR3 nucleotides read TGCAGTGCTAGGGGGGCTGGGACAGTATACACTGAAGCTTTCTTT. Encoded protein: CSARGAGTVYTEAFF.

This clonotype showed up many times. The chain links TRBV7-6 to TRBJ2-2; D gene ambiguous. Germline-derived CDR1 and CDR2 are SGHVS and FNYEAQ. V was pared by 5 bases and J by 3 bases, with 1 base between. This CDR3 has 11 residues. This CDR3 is CASSDTGELFF. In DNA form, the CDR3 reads TGTGCCAGCAGCGACACCGGGGAGCTGTTTTTT.

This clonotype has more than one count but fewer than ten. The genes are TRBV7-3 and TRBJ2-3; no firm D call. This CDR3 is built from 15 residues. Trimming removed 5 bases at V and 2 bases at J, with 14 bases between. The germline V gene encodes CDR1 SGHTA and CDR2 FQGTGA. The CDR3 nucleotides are TGTGCCAGCAGCCCTGGGCCCACGGCCACAGATACGCAGTATTTT. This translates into CASSPGPTATDTQYF.

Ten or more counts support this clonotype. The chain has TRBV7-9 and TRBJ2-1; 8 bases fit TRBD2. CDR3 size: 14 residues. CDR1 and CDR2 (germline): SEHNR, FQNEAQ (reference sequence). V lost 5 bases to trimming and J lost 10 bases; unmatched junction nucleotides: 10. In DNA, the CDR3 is TGTGCCAGCAGCCCCCGGTCAGCGGGGGAGGAGCAGTTCTTC. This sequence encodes CASSPRSAGEEQFF.

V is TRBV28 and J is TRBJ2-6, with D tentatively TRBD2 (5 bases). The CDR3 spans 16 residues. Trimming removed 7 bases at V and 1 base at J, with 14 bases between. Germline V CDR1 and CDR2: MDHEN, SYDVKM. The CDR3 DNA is TGTGCCAGCACCGGACTTTCGTTTTCTGGGGCCAACGTCCTGACTTTC. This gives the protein CASTGLSFSGANVLTF.

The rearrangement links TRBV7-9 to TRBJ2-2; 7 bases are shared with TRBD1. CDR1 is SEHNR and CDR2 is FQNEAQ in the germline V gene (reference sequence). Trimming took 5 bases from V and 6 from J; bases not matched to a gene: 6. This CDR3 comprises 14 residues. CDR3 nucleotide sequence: TGTGCCAGCAGCCCCACAGGGGTGTCCGGGGAGCTGTTTTTT. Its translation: CASSPTGVSGELFF.

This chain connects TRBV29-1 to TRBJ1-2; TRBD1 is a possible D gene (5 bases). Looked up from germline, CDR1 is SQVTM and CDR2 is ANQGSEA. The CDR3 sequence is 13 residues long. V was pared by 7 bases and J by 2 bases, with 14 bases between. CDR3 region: CSGELGDNYGYTF. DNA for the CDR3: TGCAGCGGAGAACTAGGGGACAACTATGGCTACACCTTC. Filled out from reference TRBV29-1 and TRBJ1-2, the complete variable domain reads SAVISQKPSRDICQRGTSLTIQCQVDSQVTMMFWYRQQPGQSLTLIATANQGSEATYESGFVIDKFPISRPNLTFSTLTVSNMSPEDSSIYLCSGELGDNYGYTFGSGTRLTVV.

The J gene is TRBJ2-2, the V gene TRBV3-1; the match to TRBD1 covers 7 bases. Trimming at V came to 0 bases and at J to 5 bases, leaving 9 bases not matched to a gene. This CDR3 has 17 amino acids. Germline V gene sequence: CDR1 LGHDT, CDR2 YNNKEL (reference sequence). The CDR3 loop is CASSQDPWTGTTGELFF. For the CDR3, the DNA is TGTGCCAGCAGCCAAGATCCCTGGACAGGAACTACCGGGGAGCTGTTTTTT.